The 25 T cell receptor beta chains in this list originate from one sample, sequenced in a study of beta chain features in type 1 diabetes. Study-wide results and limits: For Type 1 diabetes patients, all four CD4+ subsets carried TCRB CDR3s that were moderately but significantly shorter.

The sequenced template was cDNA made from the entire isolated RNA. Here immunoSEQ multiplex PCR was the method, and the copy in TCRdb shows in-frame clones only, minus some. The sample holds 150,000 or so clones, 6.5% to 10% seen once. No cognate antigen is known for these TCRs. Sequenced input: central memory CD4+ T cells from blood. The origin of the receptors is a woman under 30 with type 1 diabetes.

The CDR3 region has the DNA TGCAGCGTGGGGGCCCGGGGGGGGTGGCTCTATGAGCAGTTCTTC. Its protein product is CSVGARGGWLYEQFF. This chain links TRBV29-1 with TRBJ2-1; 8 bases agree with TRBD2. This CDR3 is 15 amino acids long. V was clipped by 6 bases and J by 8 bases; unmatched bases: 15. The V gene's germline CDR1 is SQVTM and CDR2 ANQGSEA.

The V and J genes are TRBV11-2 and TRBJ2-3, with D possibly being TRBD2 (6 bases). Looked up from germline, CDR1 is SGHAT and CDR2 is FQNNGV. Trimming pared 5 bases from V and 1 base from J, leaving 13 bases between. The CDR3 has 15 residues. CDR3 coding DNA: TGTGCCAGCAGCCGGCGGGACGGTGGCACAGATACGCAGTATTTT. Encoded protein: CASSRRDGGTDTQYF. Together with reference TRBV11-2 and TRBJ2-3, the CDR3 gives the full variable domain: EAGVAQSPRYKIIEKRQSVAFWCNPISGHATLYWYQQILGQGPKLLIQFQNNGVVDDSQLPKDRFSAERLKGVDSTLKIQPAKLEDSAVYLCASSRRDGGTDTQYFGPGTRLTVL.

Only a few counts were recorded for this clone. V gene TRBV6-5 combines with J gene TRBJ2-7, with 9 bases matching TRBD2. The CDR3 covers 13 residues. Germline loops: CDR1 MNHEY, CDR2 SVGAGI. The trim removed 6 bases at V and 2 bases at J, leaving 2 bases unmatched. Here the CDR3 DNA reads TGTGCCAGCAGGACTAGCGGAACCTACGAGCAGTACTTC. Its translation is CASRTSGTYEQYF.

This clone was counted between two and nine times. V and J are TRBV5-1 and TRBJ2-7; TRBD1 aligns across 9 bases. The V segment lost 0 bases and the J segment 6 bases; nucleotides outside the gene matches: 4. CDR3 size: 14 residues. Germline V gives CDR1 SGHRS, CDR2 YFSETQ. As DNA, the CDR3 is TGCGCCAGCAGCTTGGGGACAGGGGTACCCGAGCAGTACTTC. Encoded protein: CASSLGTGVPEQYF.

The chain joins TRBV7-9 to TRBJ1-4; TRBD1 matches 8 bases. Per germline, CDR1 SEHNR and CDR2 FQNEAQ (reference sequence). Trimming removed 4 bases from V and 5 bases from J; junction bases left unmatched: 3. The CDR3 totals 14 residues. The CDR3 loop reads CASSSRQGNEKLFF. The CDR3 DNA sequence: TGTGCCAGCAGCTCCCGACAGGGGAATGAAAAACTGTTTTTT.

A few counts support this clone. The gene calls are TRBV18 and TRBJ2-1; TRBD2 matches 13 bases. The CDR3 is 15 residues long. CDR1 KGHSH and CDR2 LQKENI come from the germline V gene. J gave up 9 bases and V 4 bases, and 6 bases lay outside the gene matches. The CDR3: CASSLGLAGELEQFF. The DNA of the CDR3 is TGTGCCAGCTCACTTGGACTAGCGGGGGAACTTGAGCAGTTCTTC.

There are a few counts of this clone. The chain uses TRBV19 and TRBJ2-4; 8 positions match TRBD1. The CDR3 length is 14 residues. With 5 bases clipped from V and 3 bases from J, the junction kept 3 bases outside the gene matches. Germline CDR1 is LNHDA and CDR2 is SQIVND (reference sequence). CDR3 loop: CASSDRGDKNIQYF. The DNA for the CDR3 is TGTGCCAGTAGTGACAGGGGTGACAAAAACATTCAGTACTTC.

The chain is built from TRBV6-6 and TRBJ2-5; 7 positions match TRBD2. This CDR3 has 14 residues. CDR1 and CDR2 (germline): MNHNY, SVGAGI (reference sequence). J was trimmed by 11 bases and V by 11 bases; bases with no gene match: 20. The CDR3 DNA reads TGTGCCGGTCGCGTAGCGGGCCGGGGATTGGCGCAGTACTTC. Its protein is CAGRVAGRGLAQYF.

The rearrangement joins TRBV2 to TRBJ2-5; 8 positions match TRBD1. Trimming took 3 bases from V and 4 from J; bases not matched to a gene: 7. Looked up from germline, CDR1 is SNHLY and CDR2 is FYNNEI. This CDR3 comprises 15 residues. The CDR3 protein is CASSEPGGSSETQYF. In nucleotides, the CDR3 is TGTGCCAGCAGTGAGCCAGGGGGCAGCTCAGAGACCCAGTACTTC.

A word on this clone: The sample contains more than one DNA sequence encoding this CDR3. The chain couples TRBV25-1 to TRBJ1-5, with 9 bases matching TRBD1. The CDR3 contains 14 residues. CDR1 is MGHDK, CDR2 SYGVNS, per germline. The V segment lost 5 bases and the J segment 4 bases; nucleotides outside the gene matches: 3. The CDR3 bases are TGTGCCAGCAGTCAGACAGGGGGGAATCAGCCCCAGCATTTT. The encoded protein is CASSQTGGNQPQHF.

The chain links TRBV7-9 to TRBJ2-3; 8 positions match TRBD2. The CDR3 covers 15 residues. Trimming at V came to 2 bases and at J to 6 bases, leaving 7 bases not matched to a gene. The germline V gene has CDR1 SEHNR and CDR2 FQNEAQ (reference sequence). The CDR3 protein is CASSLSGGGSDTQYF. In DNA, the CDR3 is TGTGCCAGCAGCTTATCCGGGGGGGGTTCGGATACGCAGTATTTT.

This clone turned up a few times. The chain recombines TRBV2 with TRBJ2-7; 7 bases fit TRBD1. CDR1 and CDR2 from the germline V gene are SNHLY and FYNNEI. J gave up 5 bases and V 2 bases, and 6 bases lay outside the gene matches. The CDR3 length is 14 residues. In nucleotides, the CDR3 is TGTGCCAGCAGTGAATTGACAGGGTTCCACGAGCAGTACTTC. This sequence encodes CASSELTGFHEQYF.

In its sample, this clone was seen a few times. This chain connects TRBV19 to TRBJ1-4; TRBD1 matches at 8 bases. This CDR3 has 15 residues. Germline CDR1 is LNHDA and CDR2 is SQIVND (reference sequence). J was trimmed by 6 bases and V by 5 bases; bases with no gene match: 8. CDR3 in amino acids: CASSVSGTGYEKLFF. The CDR3, as DNA: TGTGCCAGTAGTGTATCCGGGACAGGCTATGAAAAACTGTTTTTT.

The rearrangement uses TRBV29-1 and TRBJ2-7, with D unclear. This CDR3 is built from 11 residues. V was pared by 7 bases and J by 4 bases, with 11 bases between. CDR1 is SQVTM, CDR2 ANQGSEA, per germline. The CDR3 nucleotides read TGCAGCGGCCGGGTAGATTACGAGCAGTACTTC. Translation: CSGRVDYEQYF.

CDR3 protein: CASSESGGGYNEQFF. CDR3 nucleotides: TGTGCCAGCAGTGAGAGCGGGGGAGGCTACAATGAGCAGTTCTTC. This rearrangement joins TRBV6-4 to TRBJ2-1, with 8 positions matching TRBD2. CDR1 and CDR2 from the germline V gene are MRHNA and SNTAGT. The CDR3 totals 15 residues. J gave up 3 bases and V 3 bases, and 4 bases lay outside the gene matches.

This clone was seen more than once but under ten times. The chain joins TRBV5-1 to TRBJ2-1; 9 bases are a match to TRBD2. CDR3 length: 15 amino acids. Trimming removed 4 bases from V and 6 bases from J; junction bases left unmatched: 8. The V gene's germline CDR1 is SGHRS and CDR2 YFSETQ. The CDR3 DNA is TGCGCCAGCAGCACTGCTAGCGGGGATTTCAATGAGCAGTTCTTC. It encodes CASSTASGDFNEQFF.

The V call is TRBV29-1, the J call TRBJ1-1, with D hard to call. The V gene's germline CDR1 is SQVTM and CDR2 ANQGSEA. The CDR3 is 15 residues long. The CDR3 DNA is TGCAGTGCTGCCTTGAACTACCAGATGAACACTGAAGCTTTCTTT. This codes for CSAALNYQMNTEAFF.

This clone was picked up a small number of times. V is TRBV7-2 and J is TRBJ2-5; possible D gene TRBD1, 6 bases. The CDR3 is 15 residues long. From germline, CDR1 is SGHTA and CDR2 FQGNSA. V was shortened by 1 base and J by 4 bases, with 13 bases between the two germline ends. CDR3 nucleotide sequence: TGTGCCAGCAGCTTAGGAATAACAGGGATAGAGACCCAGTACTTC. Its protein is CASSLGITGIETQYF.

This clone was detected many times. The rearrangement links TRBV29-1 to TRBJ2-7; D uncertain. Trimming took 5 bases from V and 6 from J, leaving 11 bases between them. The CDR3 runs to 11 residues. Germline V gene sequence: CDR1 SQVTM, CDR2 ANQGSEA. Here the CDR3 DNA reads TGCAGCGTTCGACTTGATGGCGAGCAGTACTTC. Protein product: CSVRLDGEQYF.

This clone was detected a few times. The chain carries TRBV18 and TRBJ2-7; 8 bases fit TRBD1. The ends lost 4 bases at V and 4 bases at J; junction bases unmatched: 9. The CDR3 runs to 15 residues. The germline V gene has CDR1 KGHSH and CDR2 LQKENI. Written as DNA, the CDR3 is TGTGCCAGCTCACGCACCGGGACAGGAGGATACGAGCAGTACTTC. Translating it yields CASSRTGTGGYEQYF.

This clone was counted a few times. V is TRBV29-1 and J is TRBJ1-3; D might be TRBD1 (5 bases). Germline CDR1 and CDR2: SQVTM and ANQGSEA. The CDR3 loop spans 15 amino acids. V gave up 3 bases and J gave up 0 bases, with 12 bases separating them. The chain's CDR3 is CSVDTGGNSGNTIYF. Here the CDR3 DNA reads TGCAGCGTTGATACCGGGGGAAACTCTGGAAACACCATATATTTT.

This clone has a single count. V and J are TRBV2 and TRBJ2-7; 15 bases map to TRBD2. CDR1 SNHLY and CDR2 FYNNEI come from the germline V gene. V lost 9 bases, J lost 7 bases, and 10 bases stayed unmatched. This CDR3 is built from 15 residues. The CDR3 sequence is CASTGTGLAGGEQYF. CDR3 bases: TGTGCCAGTACGGGGACCGGACTAGCGGGGGGGGAGCAGTACTTC.

This clone was observed a handful of times. The CDR3 DNA reads as TGTGCCAGCAGCCGGACAGGGGCTAACAATCAGCCCCAGCATTTT. It specifies CASSRTGANNQPQHF. The genes are TRBV7-9 and TRBJ1-5; 9 bases align to TRBD1. Germline V gene lookup returns CDR1 SEHNR and CDR2 FQNEAQ (reference sequence). This CDR3 is built from 15 residues. Germline trimming cut 5 bases from V and 3 bases from J; bases unmatched to any gene: 5.

V usage is TRBV11-2 and J usage is TRBJ2-7, with 9 bases matching TRBD1. Losses at the gene ends were 7 bases for V and 2 bases for J; bases not matched to a gene: 9. The CDR3 runs 15 residues. Germline V lookup: CDR1 SGHAT, CDR2 FQNNGV. The CDR3 sequence: CASTLRRDRAYEQYF. CDR3 DNA sequence: TGTGCCAGCACCCTTAGAAGGGACAGGGCCTACGAGCAGTACTTC.

The V gene is TRBV2, the J gene TRBJ2-1, with TRBD2 matching over 10 bases. The CDR3 consists of 15 residues. The V segment lost 4 bases and the J segment 9 bases; nucleotides outside the gene matches: 9. The germline V gene encodes CDR1 SNHLY and CDR2 FYNNEI. The CDR3 DNA reads as TGTGCCAGCAGTGGGGCAGCGGGAGGGGGAGGTGAGCAGTTCTTC. Residues: CASSGAAGGGGEQFF.